The 31 T cell receptor beta chains below all came from one sample that was sequenced in a study of control samples from healthy donors and cancer patients. The data were produced by immunoSEQ multiplex PCR, yet TCRdb's version contains in-frame clones alone and is incomplete. The data show tens of thousands of clones, around 90% seen once. Sample: PBMCs. The receptor source for this set is a woman aged 55-70 years with head and neck cancer.

Only one count was recorded for this clone. CDR3 coding DNA: TGTGCCAGCAGCTCGGGACTAGTCGATACCGGGGAGCTGTTTTTT. It yields the protein CASSSGLVDTGELFF. The V call is TRBV11-2, the J call TRBJ2-2; 8 nucleotides agree with TRBD2. CDR3 length: 15 residues. Germline CDR1 SGHAT, CDR2 FQNNGV. V was pared by 4 bases and J by 5 bases, with 6 bases of the junction left unmatched.

This clone was observed a single time. J is TRBJ2-2 and V is TRBV7-2; unclear D gene. V was shortened by 0 bases and J by 1 base, with 3 bases between the two germline ends. This CDR3 contains 14 residues. Germline CDR1 SGHTA, CDR2 FQGNSA. CDR3 DNA: TGTGCCAGCAGCTTAGCGTGGAACACCGGGGAGCTGTTTTTT. As protein: CASSLAWNTGELFF.

This CDR3 is CASSPDRTGKSYEQYF. CDR3 in DNA: TGTGCCAGCAGCCCCGACAGGACAGGAAAATCCTACGAGCAGTACTTC. V and J are TRBV3-1 (or the pseudogene TRBV3-2) and TRBJ2-7, with 7 nucleotides matching TRBD1. In germline, CDR1 is LGHDT, CDR2 YNNKEL (reference sequence). The length of the CDR3 is 16 residues. Germline trimming cut 4 bases from V and 1 base from J; bases unmatched to any gene: 10.

V gene TRBV7-6 combines with J gene TRBJ1-2; D uncertain. Trimming pared 3 bases from V and 5 bases from J, leaving 10 bases between. The CDR3 extends over 13 amino acids. Germline V gene lookup returns CDR1 SGHVS and CDR2 FNYEAQ. CDR3 sequence (DNA): TGTGCCAGCAGCTTCGGGATCCTATATGGCTACACCTTC. It is translated as CASSFGILYGYTF.

V is TRBV4-2 and J is TRBJ1-2; D is unresolved. This CDR3 region has 15 residues. The germline gives CDR1 LGHNA, CDR2 YNFKEQ. Trimming took 0 bases from V and 8 from J, leaving 16 bases between them. The chain's CDR3 is CASSQDLDGVVGYTF. As DNA, the CDR3 is TGTGCCAGCAGCCAAGATCTTGATGGAGTCGTCGGCTACACCTTC.

The chain is built from TRBV6-4 and TRBJ2-3, with unresolved D. The CDR3 runs 14 residues. CDR1 is MRHNA, CDR2 SNTAGT, per germline. V was shortened by 7 bases and J by 1 base, with 12 bases between the two germline ends. The CDR3 sequence is CASKNSAGTDTQYF. The CDR3 DNA is TGTGCCAGCAAGAATTCGGCGGGCACAGATACGCAGTATTTT.

V is TRBV6-4 and J is TRBJ2-2; D gene ambiguous. Germline assignment: CDR1 MRHNA and CDR2 SNTAGT. V was trimmed by 6 bases and J by 1 base, leaving 9 bases between them. This CDR3 spans 14 amino acids. CDR3 sequence: CASRPDRNTGELFF. The DNA of the CDR3 is TGTGCCAGCAGGCCAGACCGGAACACCGGGGAGCTGTTTTTT.

Worth noting for this clone: The junction differs from germline at one of its ends, possibly a read error. The V gene is TRBV9, the J gene TRBJ1-1; tentative D call: TRBD1 (6 bases). The length of the CDR3 is 14 residues. Germline V lookup: CDR1 SGDLS, CDR2 YYNGEE. CDR3 loop: CASSRSGDPTKAFF. The CDR3 nucleotides read TGTGCCAGCAGCCGGTCAGGGGACCCCACTAAAGCTTTCTTT.

This clone was seen just once. This chain's CDR3 is CASSIGQGASDTQYF. The CDR3 DNA reads as TGTGCCAGCAGCATCGGACAGGGGGCTTCAGATACGCAGTATTTT. The rearrangement joins TRBV9 to TRBJ2-3; 11 bases agree with TRBD1. V lost 4 bases to trimming and J lost 4 bases; unmatched junction nucleotides: 5. CDR3 length: 15 amino acids. From germline, CDR1 is SGDLS and CDR2 YYNGEE.

The chain links TRBV21-1 to TRBJ2-2; TRBD2 is the table's D call, not checked against the DNA. TRBV21-1 is tagged as a pseudogene. The CDR3 extends over 15 amino acids. The CDR3 loop is CASSARTSGPGELFF. The CDR3 bases are TGTGCCAGCAGCGCCCGGACTAGCGGGCCCGGGGAGCTGTTTTTT.

V and J are TRBV18 and TRBJ2-1; 12 nucleotides line up with TRBD2. The germline V gene encodes CDR1 KGHSH and CDR2 LQKENI. The CDR3 sequence is 17 residues long. V gave up 2 bases and J gave up 4 bases; unmatched junction bases: 6. The CDR3 sequence: CASSPSGLAGLYNEQFF. The CDR3 DNA sequence: TGTGCCAGCTCACCATCCGGACTAGCGGGACTATACAATGAGCAGTTCTTC.

The chain links TRBV6-1 to TRBJ2-3; D unresolved. Trimming removed 0 bases at V and 0 bases at J, with 10 bases between. CDR1 and CDR2 (germline): MNHNS, SASEGT. The CDR3 has 16 amino acids. The CDR3 DNA is TGTGCCAGCAGTGAAGCGCTGGGAACGAGCACAGATACGCAGTATTTT. It is translated as CASSEALGTSTDTQYF.

The chain uses TRBV6-5 and TRBJ2-7; 7 nucleotides line up with TRBD1. The V gene end was trimmed by 6 bases and the J gene end by 0 bases; junction bases not matched to a gene: 8. The CDR3 totals 15 residues. Germline V lookup: CDR1 MNHEY, CDR2 SVGAGI. The CDR3 sequence: CASSEGQLSSYEQYF. CDR3 nucleotides: TGTGCCAGCAGCGAGGGACAGCTCTCCTCCTACGAGCAGTACTTC.

The CDR3 DNA reads TGTGCCAGCAGCCCCCCCTCGGAGCGGGGGACCCAGTACTTC. This sequence encodes CASSPPSERGTQYF. V is TRBV5-4 and J is TRBJ2-5; 7 nucleotides line up with TRBD2. The germline V gene has CDR1 SGHNT and CDR2 YYREEE (reference sequence). The CDR3 has 14 residues. The V segment lost 4 bases and the J segment 7 bases; nucleotides outside the gene matches: 10.

J is TRBJ1-2 and V is TRBV15; D is unresolved. The CDR3 runs to 14 residues. The V end was cut by 0 bases, the J end by 5 bases, with 10 bases between. Germline V gives CDR1 LNHNV, CDR2 YYDKDF (reference sequence). This CDR3 is CATSREVTGYGYTF. The CDR3 nucleotides are TGTGCCACCAGCAGAGAAGTCACGGGTTATGGCTACACCTTC.

The chain carries TRBV7-9 and TRBJ2-6, with unresolved D. V was cut by 0 bases and J by 0 bases, with 9 bases left in between. The CDR3 sequence is 17 residues long. Germline lookup yields CDR1 SEHNR and CDR2 FQNEAQ (reference sequence). The CDR3 reads CASSLAREASGANVLTF. The CDR3 coding sequence is TGTGCCAGCAGCTTAGCTCGCGAGGCCTCTGGGGCCAACGTCCTGACTTTC.

This chain connects TRBV15 to TRBJ2-1; the match to TRBD2 covers 11 bases. The V gene end was trimmed by 3 bases and the J gene end by 5 bases; junction bases not matched to a gene: 6. The CDR3 is 16 residues long. Germline V gives CDR1 LNHNV, CDR2 YYDKDF (reference sequence). The CDR3 spells CATSRSLAGGHNEQFF. DNA of the CDR3: TGTGCCACCAGCAGGAGCCTAGCGGGAGGCCACAATGAGCAGTTCTTC.

The rearrangement uses TRBV29-1 and TRBJ1-2; the D gene is possibly TRBD1 (6 bases). The germline CDR1 and CDR2 sequences are SQVTM and ANQGSEA. This CDR3 is 14 amino acids long. Trimming took off 6 bases at V and 3 bases at J, with 17 bases between the two ends. The CDR3 reads CSVTTGIIDYGYTF. As DNA, the CDR3 is TGCAGCGTCACGACAGGTATAATTGACTATGGCTACACCTTC.

This chain joins TRBV7-2 and TRBJ2-5; tentative D call: TRBD1 (5 bases). This CDR3 is 15 amino acids long. Trimming stripped 5 bases from V and 5 bases from J, with 18 bases between. The germline gives CDR1 SGHTA, CDR2 FQGNSA. The CDR3 reads CASSKRQMIAETQYF. The CDR3 DNA is TGTGCCAGCAGCAAGCGACAGATGATCGCGGAGACCCAGTACTTC.

This clone was recorded only once. At one of its ends the junction is not consistent with the germline gene, which may arise from a read error. This chain uses TRBV9 with TRBJ2-1; possibly TRBD1 or TRBD2 for D (5 bases each). The CDR3 runs to 17 residues. Germline V gene lookup returns CDR1 SGDLS and CDR2 YYNGEE. The CDR3 spells CASSVAPPGPSDNEQFF. CDR3 nucleotides: TGTGCCAGCAGCGTAGCGCCCCCGGGACCCTCCGACAATGAGCAGTTCTTC.

V is TRBV19 and J is TRBJ1-5; D is perhaps TRBD1 (6 bases). Per the germline V gene, CDR1 is LNHDA and CDR2 is SQIVND (reference sequence). Trimming cost V 6 bases and J 6 bases, with 15 bases left between them. The CDR3 length is 14 residues. The CDR3: CASRPHRDGQPQHF. The CDR3 nucleotides are TGTGCCAGTAGACCCCACAGGGATGGTCAGCCCCAGCATTTT.

The chain recombines TRBV9 with TRBJ2-1; 8 bases are a match to TRBD2. In germline, CDR1 is SGDLS, CDR2 YYNGEE. CDR3 length: 15 residues. Germline trimming cut 0 bases from V and 8 bases from J; bases unmatched to any gene: 7. CDR3 sequence: CASSVEASGFDEQFF. CDR3 nucleotide sequence: TGTGCCAGCAGCGTAGAGGCTAGCGGGTTCGATGAGCAGTTCTTC.

This clone has a single count. The V and J genes are TRBV7-9 and TRBJ2-7; D is possibly TRBD2 (6 bases). The CDR3 length is 14 residues. Germline CDR1 and CDR2: SEHNR and FQNEAQ (reference sequence). V was pared by 1 base and J by 2 bases, with 9 bases between. The CDR3 region is CASSLGTTPYEQYF. The CDR3 region has the DNA TGTGCCAGCAGCTTAGGGACTACCCCCTACGAGCAGTACTTC. The full variable domain, with the rest looked up from reference TRBV7-9 and TRBJ2-7, is DTGVSQNPRHKITKRGQNVTFRCDPISEHNRLYWYRQTLGQGPEFLTYFQNEAQLEKSRLLSDRFSAERPKGSFSTLEIQRTEQGDSAMYLCASSLGTTPYEQYFGPGTRLTVT.

In its sample, this clone was seen once. The J gene is TRBJ1-1, the V gene TRBV5-1, with D hard to call. Germline V gene data show CDR1 as SGHRS and CDR2 as YFSETQ. The CDR3 sequence is 13 residues long. Trimming pared 0 bases from V and 7 bases from J, leaving 10 bases between. The CDR3 sequence: CASSLAGQNEAFF. The CDR3 nucleotides are TGCGCCAGCAGCTTGGCCGGTCAGAATGAAGCTTTCTTT.

J is TRBJ2-6 and V is TRBV18; 8 bases align to TRBD1. V trimming: 4 bases; J trimming: 2 bases; junction bases outside the gene matches: 10. Germline V gene lookup returns CDR1 KGHSH and CDR2 LQKENI. This CDR3 is 18 amino acids long. The CDR3 nucleotides are TGTGCCAGCTCACTGGAGGCAGGGGGCGCCGCTGGGGCCAACGTCCTGACTTTC. Translating gives CASSLEAGGAAGANVLTF.

This chain links TRBV27 with TRBJ2-7, with 11 bases that match TRBD2. The CDR3 has 13 residues. The junction had 1 base not matched to a gene; V was cut back by 6 bases and J by 3 bases. Germline V gene lookup returns CDR1 MNHEY and CDR2 SMNVEV (reference sequence). DNA of the CDR3: TGTGCCAGCAGCGGGACTAGCGGCTACGAGCAGTACTTC. It yields the protein CASSGTSGYEQYF.

The V gene is TRBV30, the J gene TRBJ2-7; D might be TRBD1 (5 bases). Germline-derived CDR1 and CDR2 are GTSNPN and SVGIG (reference sequence). This CDR3 has 16 residues. Trimming took off 0 bases at V and 5 bases at J, with 20 bases between the two ends. The CDR3 DNA sequence: TGTGCCTGGAGTGTATATCGCTTGGCAGGGAACCACGAGCAGTACTTC. This encodes CAWSVYRLAGNHEQYF. The entire variable domain, with the rest obtained from reference TRBV30 and TRBJ2-7, is as follows: SQTIHQWPATLVQPVGSPLSLECTVEGTSNPNLYWYRQAAGRGLQLLFYSVGIGQISSEVPQNLSASRPQDRQFILSSKKLLLSDSGFYLCAWSVYRLAGNHEQYFGPGTRLTVT.

J is TRBJ1-3 and V is TRBV19, with D perhaps matching TRBD1 (5 bases). The germline gives CDR1 LNHDA, CDR2 SQIVND (reference sequence). The CDR3 loop spans 15 amino acids. V gave up 2 bases and J gave up 2 bases, with 10 bases separating them. CDR3: CASSISRGAGNTIYF. CDR3 bases: TGTGCCAGTAGTATAAGCCGGGGGGCTGGAAACACCATATATTTT.

The CDR3 reads CASSLVTSGSSEQFF. CDR3 coding DNA: TGCGCCAGCAGCTTGGTTACTAGCGGGAGCAGTGAGCAGTTCTTC. The chain joins TRBV5-1 to TRBJ2-1; 11 positions agree with TRBD2. Germline trimming cut 0 bases from V and 9 bases from J; bases unmatched to any gene: 5. This CDR3 has 15 amino acids. Germline V gives CDR1 SGHRS, CDR2 YFSETQ.

V gene TRBV5-4 combines with J gene TRBJ2-6; D is perhaps TRBD2 (5 bases). V was shortened by 4 bases and J by 2 bases, with 13 bases between the two germline ends. The CDR3 contains 16 residues. Germline loops: CDR1 SGHNT, CDR2 YYREEE (reference sequence). The CDR3 coding sequence is TGTGCCAGCAGCCCGGGCGGGCAAACTGGGGCCAACGTCCTGACTTTC. It is translated as CASSPGGQTGANVLTF.

The rearrangement uses TRBV7-9 and TRBJ2-5; tentative D call: TRBD1 (7 bases). Trimming shortened V by 9 bases and J by 2 bases, and 13 bases separated the two germline ends. Germline CDR1 is SEHNR and CDR2 is FQNEAQ (reference sequence). CDR3 length: 13 amino acids. The CDR3 region is CASRQGGQETQYF. CDR3 nucleotide sequence: TGTGCCAGTAGGCAGGGGGGACAAGAGACCCAGTACTTC.